This T cell receptor beta chain was retrieved from a study of blood T cell repertoires in COVID-19. Germline V gene lookup returns CDR1 SGHRS and CDR2 YFSETQ. This CDR3 contains 13 residues. Trimming pared 4 bases from V and 1 base from J, leaving 8 bases between. The data were produced by immunoSEQ multiplex PCR, yet TCRdb's version contains in-frame clones alone and is incomplete. This table holds about 310,000 clones, about 85% found once. The rearrangement joins TRBV5-1 to TRBJ1-1, with D tentatively TRBD1 (6 bases). The sequenced material came from PBMCs or T cells enriched from blood (not recorded which). The source is a woman aged 25 to 39 who had been exposed to COVID-19. The CDR3: CASSRGGNTEAFF. The CDR3 nucleotides are TGCGCCAGCAGCCGAGGGGGGAACACTGAAGCTTTCTTT.